The 5 T cell receptor beta chains listed next were all sequenced from one sample in a study of blood T cell repertoires in COVID-19. The method was immunoSEQ multiplex PCR; TCRdb's version includes in-frame clones alone and lacks a portion of them. This sample has fewer than 110,000 clones; approximately 84% occur once, and the top ten carry roughly 13%. Sequencing was carried out using peripheral blood. These receptors came from a human donor in a cohort sampled during active or convalescent COVID-19.

The chain recombines TRBV30 with TRBJ1-6; D is possibly TRBD1 (5 bases). The ends were cut back, 3 bases at V and 9 bases at J, with 15 bases in the middle. Germline V gene lookup returns CDR1 GTSNPN and CDR2 SVGIG (reference sequence). This CDR3 has 14 residues. This chain's CDR3 is CAWSPDSRSSPLHF. CDR3 DNA: TGTGCCTGGAGCCCCGACAGCAGGTCTTCACCCCTCCACTTT.

The chain combines TRBV29-1 with TRBJ2-3; D not resolved. V lost 3 bases to trimming and J lost 1 base, with 11 bases between them. The CDR3 has 14 amino acids. The germline CDR1 and CDR2 sequences are SQVTM and ANQGSEA. In nucleotides, the CDR3 is TGCAGCGTTGAGGGCTCCATGGGCACAGATACGCAGTATTTT. Amino acid sequence: CSVEGSMGTDTQYF.

This clone has only a few counts. The CDR3 loop is CATGGGAGTEAFF. CDR3 nucleotides: TGTGCCACCGGTGGGGGGGCCGGGACTGAAGCTTTCTTT. The chain has TRBV19 and TRBJ1-1, with a tentative D call TRBD1 (6 bases). Deletions cut 10 bases from V and 5 bases from J, with 17 bases between. The CDR3 covers 13 residues. Germline CDR1 is LNHDA and CDR2 is SQIVND (reference sequence). The full variable domain, with the rest looked up from reference TRBV19 and TRBJ1-1, is DGGITQSPKYLFRKEGQNVTLSCEQNLNHDAMYWYRQDPGQGLRLIYYSQIVNDFQKGDIAEGYSVSREKKESFPLTVTSAQKNPTAFYLCATGGGAGTEAFFGQGTRLTVV.

V gene TRBV20-1 combines with J gene TRBJ2-7; 8 bases agree with TRBD2. Germline CDR1 and CDR2: DFQATT and SNEGSKA (reference sequence). There are 17 residues in the CDR3. J was trimmed by 6 bases and V by 3 bases; bases with no gene match: 19. For the CDR3, the DNA is TGCAGTGCTAGTGGGCTAGCGGGCGATGGGGTTGACGCCGAGCAGTACTTC. Protein sequence: CSASGLAGDGVDAEQYF.

V usage is TRBV5-5 and J usage is TRBJ2-3, with 10 bases aligning to TRBD2. The germline gives CDR1 SGHKS, CDR2 YYEKEE (reference sequence). CDR3 length: 15 residues. V dropped 2 bases and J dropped 3; count of bases not matched to a gene: 3. The CDR3 DNA sequence: TGTGCCAGCAGCTTAACTAGCGGGGTTACAGATACGCAGTATTTT. It translates to CASSLTSGVTDTQYF.